Here is one T cell receptor beta chain with its context. These data are taken from a study of blood T cell repertoires in COVID-19. Turning to the study itself: Samples taken during acute and convalescent COVID-19 were collected in the United States, Italy and Spain. Sample material is recorded as cDNA or gDNA derived from T cells, B-cell-depleted T cells, or PBMCs.

Two consecutive negative NP/OP PCR tests, clearance, or resolved symptoms defined Cohort 3 recovery. In the original processing: Estimated nucleated cell counts came from reference gene primer amplification. Some clones are missing from TCRdb's copy, which holds only in-frame ones; the method was immunoSEQ multiplex PCR. V and J calls and clone size come straight from that table; D and trimming were deduced from the DNA. The sample holds about 250,000 clones, 85% to 90% seen once. Trimming took off 0 bases at V and 2 bases at J, with 10 bases between the two ends. The CDR3 loop spans 15 amino acids. The V gene's germline CDR1 is MGHRA and CDR2 YSYEKL.

Sequencing was carried out using PBMCs or T cells enriched from blood (not recorded which). The chain links TRBV4-1 to TRBJ1-2, with a weak D call TRBD1 (6 bases). This receptor was identified in a man in his forties or fifties who had recovered from COVID-19. This chain's CDR3 is CASSQEWGTNYGYTF. The CDR3 DNA reads as TGCGCCAGCAGCCAAGAGTGGGGGACAAACTATGGCTACACCTTC.